The present TCR beta chain was sequenced within a study of blood T cell repertoires in COVID-19. Study details: PBMCs, B-cell-depleted T cells, or T cells were the source of the cDNA or gDNA that made up the material.

This CDR3 contains 15 residues. CDR1 and CDR2 (germline): KGHDR, SFDVKD. The trim removed 4 bases at V and 4 bases at J, leaving 3 bases unmatched. Original analysis: Nucleated cell counts were estimated from reference gene primer amplification. Profiling relied on immunoSEQ multiplex PCR, and the TCRdb table lists in-frame clones only, not all of them. V and J calls plus clone size are reproduced from that table; the DNA served to infer D and trimming. The sample gives about 130,000 clones, roughly 90% of which show up once; roughly 2.1% is in the top ten. The source is a man aged 45-60 years with COVID-19, enrolled during active disease. The sequenced sample was peripheral blood. The rearrangement joins TRBV24-1 to TRBJ2-2; 9 positions match TRBD2. The CDR3 DNA is TGTGCCACCAGTGAGACTAGCGGACCCACCGGGGAGCTGTTTTTT. Its translation: CATSETSGPTGELFF.